The TCR beta chain described here comes from a study of CD8 T cells in ankylosing spondylitis. In this sample, this clonotype turned up a few times. MiXCR, applied by TCRdb to the 5' RACE reads, yields one record per CDR3 protein. Here the sample spans roughly 60,000 distinct CDR3 sequences, 6% to 8% being singletons. The TCR sequence derives from a male donor with ankylosing spondylitis. Sequencing was carried out using synovial fluid, either unsorted or a sorted T cell fraction (not recorded which).

The CDR3 sequence is CASSLSGLAGGPRGYEQYF. In DNA, the CDR3 is TGTGCCAGCAGTTTATCCGGGCTAGCGGGAGGGCCTCGCGGCTACGAGCAGTACTTC. The chain is built from TRBV28 and TRBJ2-7; 12 bases align to TRBD2. V lost 1 base and J lost 3; bases outside the gene matches: 13. This CDR3 contains 19 residues. Looked up from germline, CDR1 is MDHEN and CDR2 is SYDVKM.